This entry is about one T cell receptor beta chain. This clone has just a few counts. No antigen is known for it. No much larger clonotype is one base removed from it; base qualities were not supplied. The cohort comprised more than 550 healthy bone marrow donors. All cohort members were sampled while nominally healthy, although unrecorded immune exposures were likely present. Of the 700 or so cohort members, around 310 had a positive CMV serostatus and approximately 400 had a negative one, while no CMV serostatus was recorded for the donor. Every donor gave a peripheral blood sample, and the peripheral blood mononuclear cells from that sample were used for TCR beta sequencing. Genomic DNA extraction from the blood cell samples was performed with the Qiagen DNeasy Blood Extraction Kit. The entry originates in a study of cytomegalovirus exposure and HLA in healthy donors (TCRdb year 2017). Regarding the complete study: An earlier analysis of roughly 610 of the donors reported approximately 260 Gb of sequence data and 95 million to 120 million unique TCR beta sequences obtained from approximately 180 million T cells. Of the 300 to 500 genotyped donors, 65% to 90% were placed in the genetic ancestry cluster associated with self-reported Caucasian donors. The study was designed to test whether signatures of past pathogen exposure could be identified by cataloging public T cell receptors. In a later analysis, previously published TCR beta repertoires from 600 to 850 donors were re-analyzed and high-resolution HLA genotyping was added so that TCR occurrence patterns could be studied. In an earlier analysis of 587 of the donors, high-throughput TCR beta sequencing was used to judge whether each TCR beta V gene segment behaved as functional or pseudogenic. Rather than drawing on any new phenotypic data, the later analysis identified candidate immune exposures from TCR beta sequences and the way those sequences occurred across donors. The number of typed donors differed by locus: about 629-640 for A, B, C, DRB1 and DQB1; approximately 540 for DQA1; 606 for DPA1; and around 470 for DPB1. Genome-wide SNP genotypes for about 55% of the roughly 670 donors were used in a later genetic analysis, which treated that subset as a discovery cohort. Approximately 330 gigabases of sequencing data and around 90 million unique TCR sequences made up an early release that covered several hundred HLA-typed donors. Every discovery cohort repertoire had been produced on one sequencing platform. Both class I and class II loci were covered by HLA typing, at four-digit resolution. Roughly five DR-DQ haplotypes were treated as single units for association and clustering because of strong linkage in the cohort. A separate validation cohort of approximately 130 different subjects was used in addition to the roughly 640-subject first cohort. Donor age, sex, ethnicity and CMV serostatus were collected together with the repertoire data. The study used immunosequencing to profile the T cell repertoires of approximately 630 subjects and linked those repertoires to cytomegalovirus serostatus. High-throughput TCR immunosequencing, statistical association of individual TCRs with disease status, and machine learning were combined to predict cytomegalovirus infection status. Across approximately 420 genotyped donors of the cohort, an average of about 240,000 unique TCR beta nucleotide sequences per donor were sequenced, and 15% to 20% of those sequences were non-productive. Beyond this particular receptor, the publication reports: In a later analysis, the rate of TCR association differed among HLA loci, with DRB1 alleles having the most associated TCRs and HLA-C alleles having the fewest. In vitro tests confirmed that a few of the cytomegalovirus-associated TCR beta chains recognize cytomegalovirus antigens. Because HLA typing was missing for some donors at each locus, association tests included only the typed subset. In both the original and validation cohorts, the classifier was reported to diagnose cytomegalovirus status with high specificity and sensitivity. Correlated functional status among segregating V segments might reflect linkage disequilibrium, but an unknown experimental factor could not be ruled out. The authors suggested that the approach could potentially be extended to other disease states and immunological phenotypes. Presence/absence analyses assumed roughly uniform sequencing depth across donors, an assumption that may not hold. Because counts were too low, seventeen rarely observed V segments, including chromosome 9 orphons, were left out of the earlier analysis of some 600 of the donors. Most TCR sequences were seen in very few donors, while some public TCRs were found in many individuals. Specific HLA alleles were associated with more than 15,000 TCR beta sequences at a false discovery rate of 0.05 in a later analysis. When HLA alleles, especially DR and DQ, strongly co-occurred, attributing TCR associations to individual alleles was difficult. According to a later analysis, parvovirus B19, influenza, CMV and Epstein-Barr virus appeared linked to several top co-occurrence clusters. A later genetic analysis reported fewer N-insertions in productive TCRs among donors in an Asian-associated ancestry cluster than the roughly 690-donor mean. A further reported finding was that TCR beta sequences accurately predicted the HLA-A and HLA-B alleles for most subjects in the first cohort. Compared with equally common non-associated chains, HLA-associated TCR beta chains in a later analysis were more clonally expanded and had lower generation probabilities. In the study, some 160 TCR beta chains were listed as associated with cytomegalovirus. In an earlier analysis of under 600 of the donors, most TCR beta V segments were observed in productive rearrangements about 87% or about 30% of the time, broadly matching IMGT annotations. A group of highly shared sequence variants was considered likely to be a technical artifact of the sequencing pipeline. An association between a missense DCLRE1C variant and V-gene and J-gene trimming of TCR beta chains was found in a later genetic analysis and replicated in an independent cohort. The cohort was sequenced for TCR beta chains only, and without alpha or paired-chain data the features that could be detected were limited. A later analysis found that most CMV-associated TCR beta chains appeared HLA-restricted, with HLA associations seemingly driven largely by CMV exposure. CMV serostatus was the only immune exposure information available for the cohort.

Libraries were made using the immunoSEQ multiplex PCR assay. The multiplex PCR relied on a mix of 60 forward primers for TCR Vbeta segments and 13 reverse primers for TCR Jbeta segments. A multiplex PCR assay on genomic DNA amplified the CDR3 region of rearranged TCR beta genes. The amplified TCR beta libraries were sequenced on the Illumina HiSeq System as 87-base-pair reads. Per the original workflow: Across the 500 to 700 repertoires, a later analysis counted some 81 million unique TCR beta chains, roughly 11 million of which were shared by at least two donors. To remove PCR and sequencing errors, raw reads were error-corrected and collapsed into unique sequences using a nearest-neighbor algorithm that merged closely related sequences. CDR3 sequences were aligned to IMGT reference sequences to assign V, D and J gene segments. For a sequence to be retained, a match of at least six nucleotides was required to both a V gene segment and a J gene segment. A rearrangement was called productive if the CDR3 had no stop codons and remained in frame with V and J, and every other rearrangement was called non-productive. CDR3 was defined according to IMGT convention as the region running from the second conserved V-encoded cysteine to the conserved J-encoded phenylalanine. Sequences without an unambiguous match to a single V gene segment were excluded from the earlier analysis of about 600 of the donors. In an earlier analysis of several hundred of the donors, V segments were called functional above 56.7% productive rearrangements and were called segregating when the between-donor standard deviation exceeded 5%. To diagnose cytomegalovirus status from the catalog of TCR beta chain sequences, a statistical classification framework was built. In a later analysis, TCR nucleotide sequences were compared against IMGT/GENE-DB human TR gene sequences so that V and J genes could be assigned. The TCRdist pipeline was used in a later analysis to assign CDR3 sequences and most-parsimonious VDJ recombination scenarios. In a later analysis, every TCR beta chain was defined by the combination of its CDR3 amino acid sequence and its V-gene family, and reads without a unique V-gene family were dropped. To address suspected cross-contamination and a sequencing artifact, a later analysis removed roughly 640 highly shared, low-generation-probability nucleotide sequences. A later analysis calculated a clonal expansion index for each public chain from normalized within-repertoire ranks of inferred template counts. In a later analysis, generation probabilities were computed using a VDJ recombination model fitted to out-of-frame rearrangements, and the results were checked against IGoR. Hypergeometric tests were used in a later analysis to score TCR-TCR, TCR-HLA and TCR-CMV co-occurrence, with a repertoire-size bias correction applied to the TCR pairs. False discovery rates were estimated in a later analysis by permuting HLA or CMV assignments 20 times. In a later analysis, co-occurring TCRs were grouped using DBSCAN, and TCRdist sequence similarity was added for clustering within HLA-allele-positive subsets. Co-occurrence clustering excluded repertoires with fewer than 30,000 or more than 120,000 public chains, plus five with anomalous nucleotide sharing. TCRdb re-hosts the immuneACCESS table, in-frame sequences only. Its copies lack some clones; in the studies checked, an unresolved V gene accounts for under half of them, and the cause for the rest is not known. Clonal size and the V and J genes are those of that table, whereas D and trimming came from the DNA. The sample includes about 150,000 clones, with about 85% observed a single time. The ten largest clones take up about 4% of the sample.

This clonotype was sampled from a human donor in good health. Sequenced sample: PBMCs.

The CDR3 corresponds to CASSGQGDSNQPQHF. DNA sequence: TGTGCCAGCAGCGGACAGGGGGATAGCAATCAGCCCCAGCATTTT. The chain couples TRBV7-8 to TRBJ1-5; 10 middle bases align to TRBD1. Unmatched junction bases come to 1, with V trimmed by 5 bases and J by 0 bases. The germline V gene yields SGHVS for CDR1 and FQNEAQ for CDR2. Spanning cysteine to phenylalanine, the CDR3 consists of 15 amino acids. The only DNA kept is the CDR3, 45 bases in frame from the first base.